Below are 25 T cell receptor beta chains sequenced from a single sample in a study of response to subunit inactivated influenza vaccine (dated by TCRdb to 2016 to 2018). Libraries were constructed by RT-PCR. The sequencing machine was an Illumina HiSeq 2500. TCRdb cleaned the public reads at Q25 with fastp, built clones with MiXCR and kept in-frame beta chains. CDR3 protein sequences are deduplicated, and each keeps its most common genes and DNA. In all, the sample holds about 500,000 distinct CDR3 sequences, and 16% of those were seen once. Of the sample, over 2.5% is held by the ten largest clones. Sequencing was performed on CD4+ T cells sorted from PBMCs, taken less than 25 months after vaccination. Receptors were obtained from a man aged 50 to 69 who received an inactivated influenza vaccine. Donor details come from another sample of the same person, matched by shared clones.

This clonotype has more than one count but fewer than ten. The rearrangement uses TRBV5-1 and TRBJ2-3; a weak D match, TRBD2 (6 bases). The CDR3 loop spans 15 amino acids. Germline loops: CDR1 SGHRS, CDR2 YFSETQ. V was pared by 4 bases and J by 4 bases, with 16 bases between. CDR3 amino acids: CASSPSGLAPDTQYF. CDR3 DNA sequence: TGCGCCAGCAGCCCGAGCGGGCTAGCGCCAGATACGCAGTATTTT.

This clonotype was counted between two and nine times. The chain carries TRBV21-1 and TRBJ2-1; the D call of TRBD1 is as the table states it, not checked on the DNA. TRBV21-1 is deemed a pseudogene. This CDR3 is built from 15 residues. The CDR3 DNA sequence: TGTGCCAGCAGCTCGCGGACAGGGGACGACAATGAGCAGTTCTTC. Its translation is CASSSRTGDDNEQFF.

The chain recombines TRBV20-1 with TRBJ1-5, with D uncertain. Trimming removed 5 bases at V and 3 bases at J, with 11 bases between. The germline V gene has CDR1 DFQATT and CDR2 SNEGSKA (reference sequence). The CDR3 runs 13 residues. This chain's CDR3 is CSALTRANQPQHF. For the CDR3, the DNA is TGCAGTGCTCTGACTAGGGCCAATCAGCCCCAGCATTTT.

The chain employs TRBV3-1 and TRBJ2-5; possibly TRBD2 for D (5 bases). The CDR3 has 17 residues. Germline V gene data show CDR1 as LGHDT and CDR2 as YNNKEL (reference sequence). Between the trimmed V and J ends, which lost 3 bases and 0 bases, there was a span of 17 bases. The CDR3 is CASSQEFTGKYQETQYF. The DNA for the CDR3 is TGTGCCAGCAGCCAGGAATTTACCGGGAAGTACCAAGAGACCCAGTACTTC.

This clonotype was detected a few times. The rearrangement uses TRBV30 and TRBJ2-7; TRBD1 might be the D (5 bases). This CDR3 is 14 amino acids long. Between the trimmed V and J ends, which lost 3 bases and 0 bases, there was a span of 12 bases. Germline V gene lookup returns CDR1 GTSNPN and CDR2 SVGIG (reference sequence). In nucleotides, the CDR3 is TGTGCCTGGAGGGACACCAGGAGCTCCTACGAGCAGTACTTC. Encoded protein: CAWRDTRSSYEQYF.

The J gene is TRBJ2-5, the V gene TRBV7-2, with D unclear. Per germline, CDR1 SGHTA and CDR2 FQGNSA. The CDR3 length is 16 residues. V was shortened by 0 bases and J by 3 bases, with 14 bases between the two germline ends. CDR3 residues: CASSLAPGRQKETQYF. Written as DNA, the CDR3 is TGTGCCAGCAGCTTAGCCCCGGGCCGTCAAAAAGAGACCCAGTACTTC.

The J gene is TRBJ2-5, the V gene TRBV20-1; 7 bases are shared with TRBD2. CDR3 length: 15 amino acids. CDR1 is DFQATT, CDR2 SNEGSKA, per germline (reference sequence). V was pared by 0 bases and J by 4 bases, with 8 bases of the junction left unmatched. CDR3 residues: CSARELSGIAETQYF. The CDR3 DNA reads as TGCAGTGCTAGAGAGCTGAGCGGGATCGCAGAGACCCAGTACTTC.

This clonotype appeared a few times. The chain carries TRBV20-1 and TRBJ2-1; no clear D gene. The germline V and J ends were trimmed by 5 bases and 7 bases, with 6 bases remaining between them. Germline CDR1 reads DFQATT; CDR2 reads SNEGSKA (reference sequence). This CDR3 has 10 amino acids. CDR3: CSAAGNEQFF. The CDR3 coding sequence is TGCAGTGCTGCAGGAAATGAGCAGTTCTTC.

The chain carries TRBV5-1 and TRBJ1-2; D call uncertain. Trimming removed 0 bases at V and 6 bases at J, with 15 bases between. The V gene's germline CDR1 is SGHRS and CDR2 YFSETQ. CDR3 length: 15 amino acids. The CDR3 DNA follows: TGCGCCAGCAGCTTGGAAGGTAGACTTGAGGATGGCTACACCTTC. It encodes CASSLEGRLEDGYTF. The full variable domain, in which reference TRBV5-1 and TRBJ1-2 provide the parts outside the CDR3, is KAGVTQTPRYLIKTRGQQVTLSCSPISGHRSVSWYQQTPGQGLQFLFEYFSETQRNKGNFPGRFSGRQFSNSRSEMNVSTLELGDSALYLCASSLEGRLEDGYTFGSGTRLTVV.

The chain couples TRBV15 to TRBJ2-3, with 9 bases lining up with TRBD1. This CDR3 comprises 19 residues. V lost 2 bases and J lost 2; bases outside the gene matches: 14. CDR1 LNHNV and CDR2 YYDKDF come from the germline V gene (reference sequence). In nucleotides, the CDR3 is TGTGCCACCAGCAGATTCGGACCGGGACAGGGAATACCCACAGATACGCAGTATTTT. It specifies CATSRFGPGQGIPTDTQYF.

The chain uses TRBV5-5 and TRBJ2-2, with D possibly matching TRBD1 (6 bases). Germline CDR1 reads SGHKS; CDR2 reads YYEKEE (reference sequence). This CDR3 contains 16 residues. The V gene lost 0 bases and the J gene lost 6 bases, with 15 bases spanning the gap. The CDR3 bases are TGTGCCAGCAGCTTGGCCCAGACAGGTGTTTCCGGGGAGCTGTTTTTT. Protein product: CASSLAQTGVSGELFF.

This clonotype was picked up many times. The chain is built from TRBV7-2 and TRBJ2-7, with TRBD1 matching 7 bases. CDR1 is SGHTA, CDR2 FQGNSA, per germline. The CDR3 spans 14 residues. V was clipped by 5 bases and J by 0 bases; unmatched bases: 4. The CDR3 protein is CASSRTGDSYEQYF. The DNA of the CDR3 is TGTGCCAGCAGCCGGACAGGCGACTCCTACGAGCAGTACTTC.

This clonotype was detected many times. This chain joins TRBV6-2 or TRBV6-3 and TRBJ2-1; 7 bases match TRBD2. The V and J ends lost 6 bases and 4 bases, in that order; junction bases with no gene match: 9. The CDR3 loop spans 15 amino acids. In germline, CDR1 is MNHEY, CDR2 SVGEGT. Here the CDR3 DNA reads TGTGCCAGCAGCCTCGAAGGTAGCGGGTACAATGAGCAGTTCTTC. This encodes CASSLEGSGYNEQFF.

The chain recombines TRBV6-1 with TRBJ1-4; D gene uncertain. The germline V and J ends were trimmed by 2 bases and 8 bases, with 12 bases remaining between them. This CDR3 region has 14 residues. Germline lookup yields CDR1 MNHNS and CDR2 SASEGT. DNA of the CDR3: TGTGCCAGCAGTGAATCCATCCCCGAGGAAAAACTGTTTTTT. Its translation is CASSESIPEEKLFF.

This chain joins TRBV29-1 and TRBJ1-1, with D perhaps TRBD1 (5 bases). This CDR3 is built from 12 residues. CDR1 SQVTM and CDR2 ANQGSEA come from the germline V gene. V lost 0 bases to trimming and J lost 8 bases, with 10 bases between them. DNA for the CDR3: TGCAGCGTTGAAGAAGGGGTCAGGGAAGCTTTCTTT. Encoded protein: CSVEEGVREAFF.

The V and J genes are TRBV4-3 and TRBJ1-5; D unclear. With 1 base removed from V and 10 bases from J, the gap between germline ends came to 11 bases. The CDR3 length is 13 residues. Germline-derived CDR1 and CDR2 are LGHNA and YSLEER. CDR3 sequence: CASSQAKFGPQHF. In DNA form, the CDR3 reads TGCGCCAGCAGCCAAGCGAAATTTGGACCCCAGCATTTT.

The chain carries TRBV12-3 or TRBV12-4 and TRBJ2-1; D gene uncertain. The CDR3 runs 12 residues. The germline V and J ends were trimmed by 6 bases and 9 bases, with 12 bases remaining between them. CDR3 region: CASRNPMGEQFF. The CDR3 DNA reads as TGTGCCAGCAGGAATCCTATGGGTGAGCAGTTCTTC.

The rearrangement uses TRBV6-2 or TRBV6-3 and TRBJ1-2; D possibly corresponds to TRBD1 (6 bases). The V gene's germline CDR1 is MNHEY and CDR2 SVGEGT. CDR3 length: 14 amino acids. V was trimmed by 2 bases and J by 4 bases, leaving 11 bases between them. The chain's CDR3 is CASSYLQTGYGYTF. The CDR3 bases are TGTGCCAGCAGTTACCTCCAGACAGGCTATGGCTACACCTTC.

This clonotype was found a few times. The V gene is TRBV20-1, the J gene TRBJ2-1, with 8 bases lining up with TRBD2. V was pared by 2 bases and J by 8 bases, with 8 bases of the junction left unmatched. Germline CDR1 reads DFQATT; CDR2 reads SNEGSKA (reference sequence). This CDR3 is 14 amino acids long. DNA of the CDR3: TGCAGTGCTAGATCCCTTAGCGGGGTTGATGAGCAGTTCTTC. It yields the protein CSARSLSGVDEQFF.

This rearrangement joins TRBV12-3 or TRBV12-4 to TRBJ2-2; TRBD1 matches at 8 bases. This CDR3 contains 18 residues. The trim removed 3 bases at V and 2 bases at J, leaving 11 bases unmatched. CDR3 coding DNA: TGTGCCAGCAGTTTGCGGTGGGGGGCAGGGGGCAACACCGGGGAGCTGTTTTTT. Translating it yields CASSLRWGAGGNTGELFF.

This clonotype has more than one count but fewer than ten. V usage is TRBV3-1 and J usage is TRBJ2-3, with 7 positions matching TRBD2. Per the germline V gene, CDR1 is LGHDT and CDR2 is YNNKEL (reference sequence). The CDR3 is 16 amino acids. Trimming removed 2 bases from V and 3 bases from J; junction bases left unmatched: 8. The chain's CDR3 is CASSQLGGSGTDTQYF. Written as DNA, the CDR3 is TGTGCCAGCAGCCAACTCGGCGGGAGCGGGACAGATACGCAGTATTTT.

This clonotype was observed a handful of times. CDR3: CASSQQDSVNTQYF. In DNA, the CDR3 is TGCGCCAGCAGCCAACAGGACAGCGTTAATACGCAGTATTTT. V usage is TRBV4-1 and J usage is TRBJ2-3; tentatively, D is TRBD1 (6 bases). The CDR3 contains 14 residues. CDR1 MGHRA and CDR2 YSYEKL come from the germline V gene. Trimming stripped 2 bases from V and 7 bases from J, with 13 bases between.

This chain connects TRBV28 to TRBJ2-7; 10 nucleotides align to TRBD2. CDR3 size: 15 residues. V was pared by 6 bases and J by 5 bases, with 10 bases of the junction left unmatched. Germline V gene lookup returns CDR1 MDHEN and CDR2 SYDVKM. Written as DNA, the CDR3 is TGTGCCAGCAGCCGCTCCGGGACTAGCGAGGACGAGCAGTACTTC. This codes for CASSRSGTSEDEQYF.

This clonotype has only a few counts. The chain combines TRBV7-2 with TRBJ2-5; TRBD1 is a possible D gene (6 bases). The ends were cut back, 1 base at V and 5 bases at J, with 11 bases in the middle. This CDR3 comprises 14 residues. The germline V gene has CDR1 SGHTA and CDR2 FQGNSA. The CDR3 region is CASSLDWTAETQYF. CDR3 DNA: TGTGCCAGCAGCTTAGATTGGACAGCCGAGACCCAGTACTTC.

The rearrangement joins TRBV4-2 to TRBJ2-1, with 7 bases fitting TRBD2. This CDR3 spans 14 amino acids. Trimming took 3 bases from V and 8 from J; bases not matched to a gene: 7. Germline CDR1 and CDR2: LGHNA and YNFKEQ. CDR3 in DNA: TGTGCCAGCAGCCAGGGGAGGGGTAGGTATGAGCAGTTCTTC. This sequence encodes CASSQGRGRYEQFF.